These 7 T cell receptor beta chains were all obtained from the same sample, sequenced in a study of OX40 agonist ivuxolimab in advanced cancers. The library was made by the immunoSEQ multiplex PCR assay. In its TCRdb copy, this immuneACCESS table keeps in-frame sequences only and misses some clones. Where compared with another copy, unresolved V genes explain less than half of these, and the others have no known cause. The sample has about 92,000 clones on record, 70% to 85% of them singletons. The top ten constitute approximately 5.5% of the sample. Material: CD4+ or CD8+ T cells sorted from blood, obtained in a trial of the OX40 agonist ivuxolimab. These receptors all come from an adult with an advanced solid tumor such as melanoma, head and neck, liver or kidney cancer.

V is TRBV9 and J is TRBJ2-2; 7 positions match TRBD1. CDR3 length: 15 residues. V shed 4 bases, J shed 5 bases, and the junction held 8 bases outside the gene matches. Germline V gives CDR1 SGDLS, CDR2 YYNGEE. For the CDR3, the DNA is TGTGCCAGCAGCCCAGGGGGTCCGTGGACCGGGGAGCTGTTTTTT. Translation: CASSPGGPWTGELFF.

V is TRBV9 and J is TRBJ1-5, with D possibly being TRBD1 (5 bases). Germline loops: CDR1 SGDLS, CDR2 YYNGEE. V was clipped by 0 bases and J by 7 bases, with 11 bases between them. The CDR3 length is 14 residues. This CDR3 reads CASSVDTQEQPQHF. The DNA for the CDR3 is TGTGCCAGCAGCGTAGATACACAGGAGCAGCCCCAGCATTTT.

This clone was observed a single time. The chain is built from TRBV10-3 and TRBJ1-1; TRBD1 is a possible D gene (5 bases). V shed 7 bases and J shed 0 bases, with 9 bases lying between them. This CDR3 region has 13 residues. CDR1 is ENHRY and CDR2 is SYGVKD in the germline V gene. CDR3 DNA: TGTGCCATCAAAGGGGAGTTGAACACTGAAGCTTTCTTT. Encoded protein: CAIKGELNTEAFF.

This clone was seen just once. This rearrangement joins TRBV30 to TRBJ1-2; 7 bases fit TRBD1. The trim removed 5 bases at V and 7 bases at J, leaving 7 bases unmatched. The length of the CDR3 is 12 residues. The germline CDR1 and CDR2 sequences are GTSNPN and SVGIG (reference sequence). The CDR3 spells CAWYQGDRGYTF. Here the CDR3 DNA reads TGTGCCTGGTACCAGGGGGATCGTGGCTACACCTTC.

The chain joins TRBV27 to TRBJ2-3, with 12 bases lining up with TRBD2. The CDR3 covers 17 residues. The germline V gene encodes CDR1 MNHEY and CDR2 SMNVEV (reference sequence). The ends lost 5 bases at V and 3 bases at J; junction bases unmatched: 9. The CDR3 DNA reads as TGTGCCAGCAGTCCACGGACTACTAGCGGGAGGACAGATACGCAGTATTTT. Translation: CASSPRTTSGRTDTQYF.

This clone was seen a few times. The chain is built from TRBV10-3 and TRBJ2-5, with a tentative D call TRBD2 (6 bases). This CDR3 region has 17 residues. The germline gives CDR1 ENHRY, CDR2 SYGVKD. V shed 4 bases and J shed 2 bases, with 20 bases lying between them. CDR3 amino acids: CAISGPPGDEDQETQYF. CDR3 DNA: TGTGCCATCAGTGGACCCCCGGGGGATGAAGATCAAGAGACCCAGTACTTC.

This clone occurred a few times. This chain joins TRBV6-6 and TRBJ1-2; D might be TRBD1 (6 bases). The V gene lost 5 bases and the J gene lost 7 bases, with 23 bases spanning the gap. Germline V CDR1 and CDR2: MNHNY, SVGAGI (reference sequence). The CDR3 sequence is 16 residues long. The CDR3 here is CASSRTDILIKGGYTF. The CDR3, as DNA: TGTGCCAGCAGTCGGACAGATATCCTCATCAAAGGTGGCTACACCTTC.